This passage covers 3 T cell receptor beta chains from one sample sequenced in a study of identifying expanded T cells in peripheral blood. Clones were read by immunoSEQ multiplex PCR, and TCRdb kept only the in-frame ones, dropping some. Among around 75,000 clones listed, about 90% were seen once. Material for sequencing was blood. Receptors were obtained from a person aged 18 to 75 in good health.

The J gene is TRBJ2-1, the V gene TRBV19, with TRBD2 matching 12 bases. V lost 4 bases to trimming and J lost 8 bases; unmatched junction nucleotides: 9. Germline loops: CDR1 LNHDA, CDR2 SQIVND (reference sequence). The CDR3 has 16 residues. This CDR3 is CASSNPTSGSWDEQFF. The CDR3 DNA reads TGTGCCAGTAGTAACCCGACTAGCGGGAGCTGGGATGAGCAGTTCTTC.

This clone was counted once. This chain links TRBV9 with TRBJ2-7; D is unclear. This CDR3 spans 13 amino acids. V was clipped by 0 bases and J by 5 bases, with 9 bases between them. The V gene's germline CDR1 is SGDLS and CDR2 YYNGEE. The CDR3: CASSVDGRDEQYF. In DNA form, the CDR3 reads TGTGCCAGCAGCGTAGACGGCCGGGACGAGCAGTACTTC.

J is TRBJ1-4 and V is TRBV6-1; D is possibly TRBD1 (6 bases). V was cut by 3 bases and J by 8 bases, with 13 bases left in between. This CDR3 has 14 amino acids. The germline CDR1 and CDR2 sequences are MNHNS and SASEGT. CDR3 loop: CASSDAARGEKLFF. In nucleotides, the CDR3 is TGTGCCAGCAGTGATGCAGCCAGGGGCGAAAAACTGTTTTTT.